The following is a T cell receptor (beta chain) sequence with its context. What it recognizes is unknown. Repertoires were generated with immunoSEQ multiplex PCR, while TCRdb's copy carries only in-frame clones and drops some. The table shows around 65,000 clones, with roughly three quarters occurring only once. This sample stems from a study of T cell responses to AZD1222 COVID-19 vaccine. Study-level findings and limits: Repertoires were collected only later (after the peak T cell response had occurred).

Germline CDR1 is SGHDT and CDR2 is YYEEEE. The CDR3 consists of 13 residues. V was pared by 4 bases and J by 3 bases, with 3 bases of the junction left unmatched. This sample comprised peripheral blood, obtained on day 0 of AZD1222 vaccination. The sequence derives from an adult in good health. The rearrangement joins TRBV5-6 to TRBJ2-7, with TRBD1 matching over 8 bases. The CDR3 DNA is TGTGCCAGCAGCCTTGGGACAGGCTACGAGCAGTACTTC. Its translation: CASSLGTGYEQYF.